The 26 T cell receptor beta chains listed next were all sequenced from one sample in a study of T cell repertoires in cytomegalovirus infection. MiXCR was run by TCRdb on the reads, yielding one entry per CDR3 protein. Of approximately 500,000 distinct CDR3 sequences listed, around a quarter are singletons. Material for sequencing was PBMCs. These receptors all stem from a human donor in good health (CMV status not recorded). Some clones in this sample may be carry-over from other donors' samples.

This rearrangement joins TRBV20-1 to TRBJ1-1; maybe TRBD1 (6 bases). Per the germline V gene, CDR1 is DFQATT and CDR2 is SNEGSKA (reference sequence). This CDR3 has 11 residues. V was clipped by 5 bases and J by 6 bases, with 10 bases between them. The chain's CDR3 is CSAYRDPEAFF. In nucleotides, the CDR3 is TGCAGTGCTTACAGGGATCCTGAAGCTTTCTTT.

The chain links TRBV12-3 or TRBV12-4 to TRBJ1-3; D unclear. The length of the CDR3 is 14 residues. V was clipped by 2 bases and J by 5 bases, with 10 bases between them. CDR3 protein: CASSLSGGRNTIYF. CDR3 DNA sequence: TGTGCCAGCAGTTTAAGCGGAGGAAGAAACACCATATATTTT.

This clonotype was seen only a few times. V usage is TRBV10-3 and J usage is TRBJ2-1; D may be TRBD2 (5 bases). Trimming cost V 1 base and J 7 bases, with 8 bases left between them. The CDR3 consists of 13 residues. Germline V CDR1 and CDR2: ENHRY, SYGVKD. CDR3 in amino acids: CAISEFRENEQFF. The CDR3 DNA reads as TGTGCCATCAGTGAGTTTAGGGAGAATGAGCAGTTCTTC.

The chain employs TRBV6-2 or TRBV6-3 and TRBJ2-7; no definite D call. Trimming pared 2 bases from V and 6 bases from J, leaving 11 bases between. CDR3 size: 13 residues. Per germline, CDR1 MNHEY and CDR2 SVGEGT. CDR3: CASSYAPSFEQYF. DNA for the CDR3: TGTGCCAGCAGTTACGCCCCTAGTTTCGAGCAGTACTTC.

This clonotype was recorded a few times. The rearrangement joins TRBV6-2 or TRBV6-3 to TRBJ2-1, with TRBD2 matching over 8 bases. V gave up 5 bases and J gave up 7 bases; unmatched junction bases: 4. The length of the CDR3 is 13 residues. Germline CDR1 is MNHEY and CDR2 is SVGEGT. CDR3 sequence: CASSSGSVNEQFF. As DNA, the CDR3 is TGTGCCAGCAGTAGCGGGAGCGTTAATGAGCAGTTCTTC.

The chain couples TRBV6-2 or TRBV6-3 to TRBJ2-2; D is undetermined. The CDR3 contains 12 residues. V was pared by 6 bases and J by 7 bases, with 9 bases between. Germline V gene lookup returns CDR1 MNHEY and CDR2 SVGEGT. The DNA of the CDR3 is TGTGCCAGCAGCCGCCCGGGCGGGGAGCTGTTTTTT. Translation: CASSRPGGELFF.

This clonotype has a count of ten or more. The chain couples TRBV7-2 to TRBJ2-1, with 7 bases fitting TRBD2. The germline V gene encodes CDR1 SGHTA and CDR2 FQGNSA. This CDR3 comprises 17 residues. Trimming at V came to 0 bases and at J to 0 bases, leaving 5 bases not matched to a gene. CDR3 bases: TGTGCCAGCAGCTTAGCTGGGGGGGAGATCTCCTACAATGAGCAGTTCTTC. It specifies CASSLAGGEISYNEQFF.

This clonotype was detected many times. The rearrangement links TRBV7-2 to TRBJ2-7; 11 positions agree with TRBD2. The CDR3 consists of 20 residues. The germline CDR1 and CDR2 sequences are SGHTA and FQGNSA. V lost 1 base to trimming and J lost 1 base; unmatched junction nucleotides: 15. CDR3 nucleotide sequence: TGTGCCAGCAGCTTAGATGGGGGACTAGCGGTCTTGGGGAGGTCCTACGAGCAGTACGTC. Translation gives CASSLDGGLAVLGRSYEQYV.

The V gene is TRBV20-1, the J gene TRBJ2-7; possibly TRBD1 or TRBD2 for D (5 bases each). Trimming removed 6 bases from V and 5 bases from J, with 17 bases in between. Germline values: CDR1 DFQATT, CDR2 SNEGSKA (reference sequence). This CDR3 is 13 amino acids long. CDR3 loop: CSAQGEDTHEQYV. DNA of the CDR3: TGCAGTGCCCAGGGAGAGGACACCCACGAGCAGTACGTC.

The chain links TRBV12-3 or TRBV12-4 to TRBJ1-1; possible D gene TRBD1, 5 bases. Trimming shortened V by 6 bases and J by 7 bases, and 12 bases separated the two germline ends. CDR3 length: 12 amino acids. The CDR3 DNA is TGTGCCAGCAGCAGGGAAACCGGTGAAGCTTTCTTT. It codes for CASSRETGEAFF.

V gene TRBV12-3 or TRBV12-4 combines with J gene TRBJ2-1; D may be TRBD1 or TRBD2 (5 bases each). Trimming shortened V by 6 bases and J by 0 bases, and 12 bases separated the two germline ends. CDR3 length: 15 amino acids. CDR3 residues: CASRDGTTSYNEQFF. The DNA for the CDR3 is TGTGCCAGCAGAGACGGGACCACCTCCTACAATGAGCAGTTCTTC.

This clonotype was recorded at least ten times. The chain joins TRBV7-2 to TRBJ1-2; D gene uncertain. This CDR3 is built from 12 residues. Germline-derived CDR1 and CDR2 are SGHTA and FQGNSA. With 5 bases removed from V and 6 bases from J, the gap between germline ends came to 10 bases. This chain's CDR3 is CASSPRSDGYTF. The CDR3 DNA reads as TGTGCCAGCAGCCCCCGGAGCGATGGCTACACCTTC.

The rearrangement uses TRBV29-1 and TRBJ2-5; TRBD2 aligns across 13 bases. This CDR3 has 19 residues. In germline, CDR1 is SQVTM, CDR2 ANQGSEA. V shed 6 bases, J shed 4 bases, and the junction held 20 bases outside the gene matches. CDR3 nucleotide sequence: TGCAGCGTGGGAACACCTCGACGGACTAGCGGGAGTCTTGGAGAGACCCAGTACTTC. Protein product: CSVGTPRRTSGSLGETQYF.

The rearrangement links TRBV20-1 to TRBJ2-4, with D perhaps TRBD2 (7 bases). This CDR3 has 18 residues. The V and J ends lost 2 bases and 4 bases respectively, with 24 bases between them. CDR1 DFQATT and CDR2 SNEGSKA come from the germline V gene (reference sequence). The CDR3: CSARFYGSGGEEKNIQYF. The DNA of the CDR3 is TGCAGTGCTAGATTTTATGGGTCGGGGGGCGAGGAAAAAAACATTCAGTACTTC.

This clonotype occurred a few times. The chain carries TRBV7-9 and TRBJ2-7; TRBD2 might be the D (6 bases). Germline CDR1 and CDR2: SEHNR and FQNEAQ (reference sequence). Trimming removed 8 bases from V and 4 bases from J, with 9 bases in between. The CDR3 covers 11 residues. The CDR3 DNA reads TGTGCCAGCGGGAGGCCATACGAGCAGTACTTC. Its protein product is CASGRPYEQYF. Looking up the rest from reference TRBV7-9 and TRBJ2-7 gives the full variable domain: DTGVSQNPRHKITKRGQNVTFRCDPISEHNRLYWYRQTLGQGPEFLTYFQNEAQLEKSRLLSDRFSAERPKGSFSTLEIQRTEQGDSAMYLCASGRPYEQYFGPGTRLTVT.

J is TRBJ1-1 and V is TRBV4-1; 8 bases align to TRBD1. J gave up 9 bases and V 0 bases, and 6 bases lay outside the gene matches. The germline V gene encodes CDR1 MGHRA and CDR2 YSYEKL. The CDR3 covers 14 residues. The CDR3 DNA reads TGCGCCAGCAGCCAAGATCCTACAGGGGGGAAAGCTTTCTTT. This codes for CASSQDPTGGKAFF.

The sample holds a few counts of this clonotype. The genes are TRBV7-2 and TRBJ1-1, with D possibly matching TRBD1 (5 bases). V was shortened by 1 base and J by 5 bases, with 11 bases between the two germline ends. The CDR3 runs 14 residues. Germline V gives CDR1 SGHTA, CDR2 FQGNSA. This chain's CDR3 is CASSLGRVETEAFF. For the CDR3, the DNA is TGTGCCAGCAGCTTAGGCAGGGTGGAAACTGAAGCTTTCTTT.

Only a few counts were recorded for this clonotype. CDR3 DNA sequence: TGTGCCAGCAGTTTGGGTCAGGAGGGCCTTCAGCCCCAGCATTTT. It specifies CASSLGQEGLQPQHF. This chain connects TRBV12-3 or TRBV12-4 to TRBJ1-5, with D uncertain. Trimming pared 3 bases from V and 6 bases from J, leaving 15 bases between. CDR3 length equals 15 residues.

This clonotype was observed a few times. The chain couples TRBV6-2 or TRBV6-3 to TRBJ2-7, with a possible D match to TRBD2 (5 bases). This CDR3 spans 16 amino acids. Trimming cost V 5 bases and J 1 base, with 18 bases left between them. The germline gives CDR1 MNHEY, CDR2 SVGEGT. The CDR3 sequence: CASSNRTRFRSYEQYV. CDR3 DNA sequence: TGTGCCAGCAGTAACCGGACTCGCTTCAGATCCTACGAGCAGTACGTC.

This clonotype was picked up a small number of times. CDR3 sequence (DNA): TGTGCCAGCAGCTTAGGGTCCAGGGGGCTTGAAGCTTTCTTT. Amino acids: CASSLGSRGLEAFF. V usage is TRBV7-8 and J usage is TRBJ1-1, with 8 bases lining up with TRBD1. The CDR3 totals 14 residues. V shed 1 base and J 7 bases; nucleotides not matched to a gene: 5. Germline V gene sequence: CDR1 SGHVS, CDR2 FQNEAQ.

This clonotype showed up just a few times. The chain employs TRBV7-9 and TRBJ2-3; 10 bases are a match to TRBD2. The CDR3 has 15 amino acids. V trimming: 6 bases; J trimming: 1 base; junction bases outside the gene matches: 4. Per germline, CDR1 SEHNR and CDR2 FQNEAQ (reference sequence). The CDR3 is CASSTLAGGTDTQYF. DNA for the CDR3: TGTGCCAGCAGTACTCTAGCGGGAGGCACAGATACGCAGTATTTT.

V is TRBV2 and J is TRBJ2-7, with D hard to call. V lost 5 bases, J lost 1 base, and 6 bases lay in between. This CDR3 has 12 amino acids. Germline V gives CDR1 SNHLY, CDR2 FYNNEI. CDR3 loop: CASSRISYEQYF. The CDR3 DNA sequence: TGTGCCAGCAGTAGAATATCCTACGAGCAGTACTTC.

This clonotype was seen more than once but under ten times. The gene calls are TRBV20-1 and TRBJ2-4; TRBD2 agrees at 10 bases. Losses at the gene ends were 6 bases for V and 3 bases for J; bases not matched to a gene: 11. Germline lookup yields CDR1 DFQATT and CDR2 SNEGSKA (reference sequence). This CDR3 comprises 16 residues. CDR3 bases: TGCAGTGCACCTATAGCGGGAGGTATCCGCAAAAACATTCAGTACTTC. Protein sequence: CSAPIAGGIRKNIQYF.

CDR3 nucleotide sequence: TGTGCTAGTGGTTTGGTACCCTCCAGCCGGGACAATGAGCAGTTCTTC. The encoded protein is CASGLVPSSRDNEQFF. The V call is TRBV12-5, the J call TRBJ2-1; D gene uncertain. This CDR3 contains 16 residues. CDR1 is LGHNT and CDR2 is FRNRAP in the germline V gene. Trimming removed 0 bases from V and 5 bases from J, with 14 bases in between. The full variable domain, completed using reference TRBV12-5 and TRBJ2-1, is DARVTQTPRHKVTEMGQEVTMRCQPILGHNTVFWYRQTMMQGLELLAYFRNRAPLDDSGMPKDRFSAEMPDATLATLKIQPSEPRDSAVYFCASGLVPSSRDNEQFFGPGTRLTVL.

This clonotype has a handful of counts. The CDR3 sequence: CASSLEGSAVVNQPQHF. The CDR3 DNA reads TGTGCCAGCAGCTTAGAAGGGTCGGCAGTAGTCAATCAGCCCCAGCATTTT. The rearrangement joins TRBV7-6 to TRBJ1-5; D not certain. The CDR3 loop spans 17 amino acids. Germline loops: CDR1 SGHVS, CDR2 FNYEAQ. V was clipped by 1 base and J by 3 bases, with 16 bases between them.

This clonotype has at least ten counts. The chain carries TRBV6-2 or TRBV6-3 and TRBJ1-1; tentative D call: TRBD1 (6 bases). Germline CDR1 MNHEY, CDR2 SVGEGT. V dropped 2 bases and J dropped 2 bases, with 18 bases sitting between them. CDR3 length: 17 amino acids. CDR3 sequence (DNA): TGTGCCAGCAGTTACATGGGACACCTAAGTGGAAACACTGAAGCTTTCTTT. Amino acids: CASSYMGHLSGNTEAFF.